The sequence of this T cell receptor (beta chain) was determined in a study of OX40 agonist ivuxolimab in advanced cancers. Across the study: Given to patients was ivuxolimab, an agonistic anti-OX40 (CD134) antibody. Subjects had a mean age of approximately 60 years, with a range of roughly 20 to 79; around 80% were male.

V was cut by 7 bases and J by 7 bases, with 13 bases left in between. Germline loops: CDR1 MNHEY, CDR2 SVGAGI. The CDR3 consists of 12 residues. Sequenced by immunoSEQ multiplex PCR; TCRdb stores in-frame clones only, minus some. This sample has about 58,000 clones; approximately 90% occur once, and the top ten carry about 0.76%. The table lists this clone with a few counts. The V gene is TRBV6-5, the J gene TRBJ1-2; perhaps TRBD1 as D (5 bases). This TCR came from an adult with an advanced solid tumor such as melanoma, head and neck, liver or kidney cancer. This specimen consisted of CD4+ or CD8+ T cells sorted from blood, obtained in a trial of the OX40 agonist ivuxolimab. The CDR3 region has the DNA TGTGCCAGCAAGGGGAACGCTGGTGGCTACACCTTC. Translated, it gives CASKGNAGGYTF.